Below, one TCR beta chain is given with its context. The antigen remains undetermined. Other DNA sequences in the sample encode the same CDR3. The data belong to a study of shared clonotypes between healthy human individuals. Whole-study results and caveats: The low donor count limited represented genetic and exposure-history diversity.

It was CD45RO-negative cells, positively selected for CCR7, that made up naive CD8 cells, with terminally differentiated effector memory CD45RA+ cells excluded. Every one of the donors was a Caucasian adult that lived in Nashville, Tennessee. The authors split each subset's genomic DNA evenly across several immunoSEQ plates. Produced via immunoSEQ multiplex PCR; TCRdb's table is partial and in-frame only. Here the sample spans some 1,900,000 clones, about 95% being singletons. V was clipped by 8 bases and J by 2 bases; unmatched bases: 4. This CDR3 region has 13 residues. CDR1 is LNHDA and CDR2 is SQIVND in the germline V gene (reference sequence).

This chain links TRBV19 with TRBJ2-7, with 9 bases lining up with TRBD1. The clonotype was recovered from a man between 18 and 35 years old in good health. Input material: naive CD8+ T cells sorted from blood. CDR3 sequence reads: CASGDRVTYEQYF. The CDR3 DNA reads TGTGCCAGTGGGGACAGGGTAACCTACGAGCAGTACTTC.